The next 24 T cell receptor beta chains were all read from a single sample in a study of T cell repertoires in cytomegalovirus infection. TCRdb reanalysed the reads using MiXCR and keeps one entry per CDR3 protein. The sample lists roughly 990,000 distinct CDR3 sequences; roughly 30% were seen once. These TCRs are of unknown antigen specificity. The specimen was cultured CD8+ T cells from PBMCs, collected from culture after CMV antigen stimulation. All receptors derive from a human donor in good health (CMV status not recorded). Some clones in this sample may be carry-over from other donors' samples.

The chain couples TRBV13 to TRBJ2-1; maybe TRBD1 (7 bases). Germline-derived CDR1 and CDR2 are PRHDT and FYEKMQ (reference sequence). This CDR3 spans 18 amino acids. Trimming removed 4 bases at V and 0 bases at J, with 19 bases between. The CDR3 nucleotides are TGTGCCAGCAGCTACCTGGGGGGACAGACAAGCTCCTACAATGAGCAGTTCTTC. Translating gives CASSYLGGQTSSYNEQFF.

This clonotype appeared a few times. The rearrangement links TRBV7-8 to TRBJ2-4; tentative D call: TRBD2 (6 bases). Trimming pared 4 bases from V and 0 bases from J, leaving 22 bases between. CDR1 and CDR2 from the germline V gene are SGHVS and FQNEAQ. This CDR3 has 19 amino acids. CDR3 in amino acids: CASSSEPGGIGLAKNIQYF. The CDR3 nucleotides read TGTGCCAGCAGCTCCGAGCCAGGCGGGATAGGATTAGCCAAAAACATTCAGTACTTC.

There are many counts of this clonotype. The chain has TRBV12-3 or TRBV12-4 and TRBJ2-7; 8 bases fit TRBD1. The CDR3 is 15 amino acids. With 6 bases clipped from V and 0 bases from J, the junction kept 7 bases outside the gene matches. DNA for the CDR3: TGTGCCAGCAGCTTATCAGGGGGCACCTCCTACGAGCAGTACTTC. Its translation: CASSLSGGTSYEQYF.

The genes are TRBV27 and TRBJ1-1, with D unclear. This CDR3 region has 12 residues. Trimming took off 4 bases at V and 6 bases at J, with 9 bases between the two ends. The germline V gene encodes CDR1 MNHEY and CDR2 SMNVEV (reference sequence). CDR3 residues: CASSSTVSEAFF. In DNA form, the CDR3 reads TGTGCCAGCAGTTCCACAGTTTCTGAAGCTTTCTTT.

CDR3 protein: CASSEGTAPYQETQYF. The CDR3 nucleotides read TGTGCCAGCAGCGAAGGGACAGCGCCGTACCAAGAGACCCAGTACTTC. The genes are TRBV11-2 and TRBJ2-5; 7 bases line up with TRBD1. The CDR3 spans 16 residues. From germline, CDR1 is SGHAT and CDR2 FQNNGV. Trimming at V came to 5 bases and at J to 0 bases, leaving 9 bases not matched to a gene.

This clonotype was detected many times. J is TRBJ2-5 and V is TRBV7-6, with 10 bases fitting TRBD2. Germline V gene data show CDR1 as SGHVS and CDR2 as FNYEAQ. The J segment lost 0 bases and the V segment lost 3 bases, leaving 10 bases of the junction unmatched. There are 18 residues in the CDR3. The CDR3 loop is CASSFRAGLASDQETQYF. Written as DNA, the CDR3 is TGTGCCAGCAGCTTTCGGGCGGGACTAGCGAGCGACCAAGAGACCCAGTACTTC.

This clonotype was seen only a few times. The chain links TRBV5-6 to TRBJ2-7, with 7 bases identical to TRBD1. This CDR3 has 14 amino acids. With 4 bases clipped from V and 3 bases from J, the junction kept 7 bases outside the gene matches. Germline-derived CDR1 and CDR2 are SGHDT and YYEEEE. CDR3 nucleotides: TGTGCCAGCAGCACCTGGGACAGAAACTACGAGCAGTACGTC. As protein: CASSTWDRNYEQYV.

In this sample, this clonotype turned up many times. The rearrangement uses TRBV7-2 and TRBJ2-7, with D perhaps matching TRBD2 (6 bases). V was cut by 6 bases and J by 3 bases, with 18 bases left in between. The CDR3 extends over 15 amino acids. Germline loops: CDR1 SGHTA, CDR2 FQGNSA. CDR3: CASSRRDGEVYEQYV. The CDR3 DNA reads TGTGCCAGCAGTCGGCGGGACGGTGAAGTCTACGAGCAGTACGTC.

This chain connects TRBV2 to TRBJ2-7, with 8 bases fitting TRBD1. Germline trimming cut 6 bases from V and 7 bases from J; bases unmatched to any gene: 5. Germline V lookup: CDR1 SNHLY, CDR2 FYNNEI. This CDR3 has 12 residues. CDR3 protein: CASRQGALEQYF. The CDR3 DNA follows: TGTGCCAGCAGGCAGGGGGCATTGGAGCAGTACTTC.

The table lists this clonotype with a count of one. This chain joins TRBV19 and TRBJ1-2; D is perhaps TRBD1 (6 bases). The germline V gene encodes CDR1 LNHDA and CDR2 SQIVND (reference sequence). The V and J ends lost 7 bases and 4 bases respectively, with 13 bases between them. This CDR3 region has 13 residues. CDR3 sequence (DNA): TGTGCCAGTACGGAGGACAGCCGCTATGGCTACACCTTC. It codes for CASTEDSRYGYTF.

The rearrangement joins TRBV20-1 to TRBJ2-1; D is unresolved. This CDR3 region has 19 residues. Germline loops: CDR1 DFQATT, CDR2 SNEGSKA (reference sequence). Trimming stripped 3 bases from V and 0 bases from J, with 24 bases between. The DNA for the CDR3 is TGCAGTGCTAGGTACAACGGCCCTCTACTTTCGGGCTCCTACAATGAGCAGTTCTTC. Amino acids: CSARYNGPLLSGSYNEQFF.

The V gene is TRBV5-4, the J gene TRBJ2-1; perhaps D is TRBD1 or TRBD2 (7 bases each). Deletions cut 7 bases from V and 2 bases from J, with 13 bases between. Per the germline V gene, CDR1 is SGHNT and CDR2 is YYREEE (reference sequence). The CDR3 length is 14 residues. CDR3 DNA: TGTGCCAGCCAGGGGGGGGCCCCCTACAATGAGCAGTTCTTC. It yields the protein CASQGGAPYNEQFF.

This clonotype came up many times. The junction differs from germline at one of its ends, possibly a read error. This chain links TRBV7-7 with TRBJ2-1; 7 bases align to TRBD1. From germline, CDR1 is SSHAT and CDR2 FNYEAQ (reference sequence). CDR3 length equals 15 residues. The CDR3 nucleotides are TGTGCTAGCAGCTTTCGGGACAGCTTTTACAATGAGCAGTTCTTC. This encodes CASSFRDSFYNEQFF.

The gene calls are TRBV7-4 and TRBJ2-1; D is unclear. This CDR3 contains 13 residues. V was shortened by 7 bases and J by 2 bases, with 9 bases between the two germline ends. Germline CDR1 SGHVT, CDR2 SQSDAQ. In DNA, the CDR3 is TGTGCCAGCACGCAGAAGACCTACAATGAGCAGTTCTTC. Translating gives CASTQKTYNEQFF.

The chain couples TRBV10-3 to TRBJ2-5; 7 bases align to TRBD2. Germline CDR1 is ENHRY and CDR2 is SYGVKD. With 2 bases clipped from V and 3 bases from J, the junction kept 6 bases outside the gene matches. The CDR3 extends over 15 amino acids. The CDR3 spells CAISEPAGVKETQYF. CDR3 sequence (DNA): TGTGCCATCAGTGAGCCTGCGGGGGTGAAAGAGACCCAGTACTTC.

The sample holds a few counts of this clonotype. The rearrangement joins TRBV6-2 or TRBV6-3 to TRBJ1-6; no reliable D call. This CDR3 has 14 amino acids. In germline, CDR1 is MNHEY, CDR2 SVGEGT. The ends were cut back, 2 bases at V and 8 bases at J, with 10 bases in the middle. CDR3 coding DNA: TGTGCCAGCAGTTACCTCTCAGAGCATTCACCCCTCCACTTT. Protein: CASSYLSEHSPLHF.

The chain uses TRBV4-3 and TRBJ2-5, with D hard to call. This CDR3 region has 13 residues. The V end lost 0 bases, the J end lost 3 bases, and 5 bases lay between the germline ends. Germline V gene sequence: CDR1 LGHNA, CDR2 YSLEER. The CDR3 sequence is CASSQDTEETQYF. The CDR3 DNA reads TGCGCCAGCAGCCAAGATACGGAAGAGACCCAGTACTTC.

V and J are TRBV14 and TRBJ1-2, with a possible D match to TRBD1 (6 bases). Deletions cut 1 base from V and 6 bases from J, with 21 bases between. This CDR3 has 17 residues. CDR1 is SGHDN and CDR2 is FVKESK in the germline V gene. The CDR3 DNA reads TGTGCCAGCAGCCAAGCCCGACCCTCTCGGGACACCCATGGCTACACCTTC. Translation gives CASSQARPSRDTHGYTF.

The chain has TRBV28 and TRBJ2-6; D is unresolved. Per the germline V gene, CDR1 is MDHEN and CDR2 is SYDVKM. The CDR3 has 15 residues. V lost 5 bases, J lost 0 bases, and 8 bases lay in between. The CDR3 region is CASSSLFSGANVLTF. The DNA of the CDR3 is TGTGCCAGCAGTAGCCTTTTCTCTGGGGCCAACGTCCTGACTTTC.

CDR3 sequence: CATSDPGTYGNEQFF. The CDR3 region has the DNA TGTGCCACCAGTGACCCCGGGACATATGGCAATGAGCAGTTCTTC. The chain recombines TRBV24-1 with TRBJ2-1, with TRBD1 as a possible D gene (6 bases). Germline V gene lookup returns CDR1 KGHDR and CDR2 SFDVKD. The CDR3 is 15 residues long. V lost 4 bases to trimming and J lost 6 bases, with 15 bases between them.

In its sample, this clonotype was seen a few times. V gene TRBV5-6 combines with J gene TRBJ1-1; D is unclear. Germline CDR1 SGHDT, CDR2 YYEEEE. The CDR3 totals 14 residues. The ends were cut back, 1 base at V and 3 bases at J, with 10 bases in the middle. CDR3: CASSLSRLYTEAFF. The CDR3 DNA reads TGTGCCAGCAGCTTGAGCCGCCTGTACACTGAAGCTTTCTTT.

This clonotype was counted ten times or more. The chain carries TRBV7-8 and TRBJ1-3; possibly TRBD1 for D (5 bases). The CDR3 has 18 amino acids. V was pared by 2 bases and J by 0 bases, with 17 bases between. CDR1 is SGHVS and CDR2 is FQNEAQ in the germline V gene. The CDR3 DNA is TGTGCCAGCAGCTTACCTATCAAAGGGACCATCTCTGGAAACACCATATATTTT. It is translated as CASSLPIKGTISGNTIYF.

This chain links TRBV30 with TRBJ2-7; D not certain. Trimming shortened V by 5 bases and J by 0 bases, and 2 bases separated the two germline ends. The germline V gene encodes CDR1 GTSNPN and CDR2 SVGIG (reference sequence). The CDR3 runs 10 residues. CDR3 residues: CAWPSYEQYF. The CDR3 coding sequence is TGTGCCTGGCCCTCCTACGAGCAGTACTTC.

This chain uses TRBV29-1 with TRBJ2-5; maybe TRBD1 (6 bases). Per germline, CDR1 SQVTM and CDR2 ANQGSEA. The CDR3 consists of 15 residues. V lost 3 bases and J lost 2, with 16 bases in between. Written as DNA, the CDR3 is TGCAGCGTTGACGCTACTAAGGACAGACAAGAGACCCAGTACTTC. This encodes CSVDATKDRQETQYF.